This section outlines one T cell receptor beta chain sequence together with its context. Its target is not known. Healthy adults negative for HIV, lacking recent acute infections or vaccinations, served as donors. Profiled with immunoSEQ multiplex PCR; TCRdb holds only in-frame clones, not every one. This sample has approximately 1.4 million clones; 95% to 99% occur once, and the top ten carry around 0.47%. CDR1 is SGDLS, CDR2 YYNGEE, per germline. The CDR3 covers 13 residues. V lost 5 bases, J lost 6 bases, and 5 bases stayed unmatched. This entry belongs to a study of shared clonotypes between healthy human individuals. Study-level points and caveats: Non-shared clonotypes showed lower generation probabilities than clonotypes common to all four donors.

The clonotype comes from a man aged 25 to 45 in good health. The sample was naive CD4+ T cells sorted from blood. The subset denotes: CD45RA+ positively selected. V usage is TRBV9 and J usage is TRBJ1-5, with TRBD1 matching over 7 bases. CDR3: CASSEQGFQPQHF. The CDR3 nucleotides read TGTGCCAGCAGTGAACAGGGGTTTCAGCCCCAGCATTTT.